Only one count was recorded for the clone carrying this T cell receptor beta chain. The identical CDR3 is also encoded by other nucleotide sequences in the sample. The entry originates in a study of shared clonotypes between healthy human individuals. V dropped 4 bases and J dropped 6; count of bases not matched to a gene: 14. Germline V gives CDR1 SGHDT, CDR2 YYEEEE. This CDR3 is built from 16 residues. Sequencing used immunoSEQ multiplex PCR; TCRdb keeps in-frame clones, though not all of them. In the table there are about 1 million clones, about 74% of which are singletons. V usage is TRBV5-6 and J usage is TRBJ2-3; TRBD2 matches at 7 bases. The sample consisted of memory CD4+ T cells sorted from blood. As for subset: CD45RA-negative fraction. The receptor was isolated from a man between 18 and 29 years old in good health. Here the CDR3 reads CASSLRAGVFADTQYF. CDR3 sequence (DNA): TGTGCCAGCAGCCTACGGGCGGGGGTCTTTGCGGATACGCAGTATTTT.